Listed here are 26 T cell receptor beta chains from one sample, sequenced in a study of cytomegalovirus exposure and HLA in healthy donors. PCR employed 60 Vbeta and 13 Jbeta primers. Data came from immunoSEQ multiplex PCR; TCRdb stores just in-frame clones and leaves some out. The sample table sets out 130,000 to 150,000 clones. Sequencing was performed on PBMCs. The origin of the receptors is a man between 40 and 49 years old in good health and CMV-seronegative.

CDR3 in amino acids: CATRDGGGNYEQYF. The CDR3 bases are TGTGCCACCCGGGATGGCGGGGGGAACTACGAGCAGTACTTC. The chain is built from TRBV10-3 and TRBJ2-5, with TRBD2 identical over 8 bases. Judging by the DNA end, TRBJ2-7 fits better; the J call may be wrong. The CDR3 totals 14 residues. Germline values: CDR1 ENHRY, CDR2 SYGVKD.

The CDR3 sequence is CASSLGGVEGAQETQYF. Written as DNA, the CDR3 is TGCGCCAGCAGCTTGGGGGGGGTCGAGGGGGCTCAAGAGACCCAGTACTTC. The chain couples TRBV5-1 to TRBJ2-5, with D maybe TRBD1 (7 bases). V shed 0 bases and J shed 2 bases, with 17 bases lying between them. CDR3 size: 17 residues. Germline V gene sequence: CDR1 SGHRS, CDR2 YFSETQ.

The chain couples TRBV28 to TRBJ2-7; 9 nucleotides line up with TRBD1. There are 17 residues in the CDR3. V gave up 5 bases and J gave up 0 bases; unmatched junction bases: 11. The germline gives CDR1 MDHEN, CDR2 SYDVKM. The CDR3 spells CASSPVGQGPSSYEQYF. The CDR3, as DNA: TGTGCCAGCAGTCCCGTCGGACAGGGGCCCAGCTCCTACGAGCAGTACTTC.

The chain employs TRBV28 and TRBJ1-5, with D possibly being TRBD1 (6 bases). Germline loops: CDR1 MDHEN, CDR2 SYDVKM. The CDR3 is 15 amino acids. V lost 6 bases and J 7 bases, leaving 19 bases between the germline ends. The CDR3 bases are TGTGCCAGCAGACTGGGGCAGGGGCGTGGGCAGCCCCAGCATTTT. Translation: CASRLGQGRGQPQHF.

The rearrangement links TRBV11-1 to TRBJ2-7, with D possibly matching TRBD1 (6 bases). Trimming cost V 4 bases and J 0 bases, with 16 bases left between them. The germline gives CDR1 SGHAT, CDR2 FQDESV (reference sequence). This CDR3 spans 16 amino acids. CDR3 DNA sequence: TGTGCCAGCAGCTCCCCTACAGGGTACATCTCCTACGAGCAGTACTTC. Translating gives CASSSPTGYISYEQYF.

The gene calls are TRBV7-7 and TRBJ2-5; D may be TRBD2 (7 bases). The CDR3 runs 15 residues. The germline CDR1 and CDR2 sequences are SSHAT and FNYEAQ (reference sequence). The V gene lost 1 base and the J gene lost 4 bases, with 13 bases spanning the gap. CDR3 DNA sequence: TGTGCCAGCAGCTTAGGATCGGGGGGCGGAGAGACCCAGTACTTC. It specifies CASSLGSGGGETQYF. The full variable domain, its missing parts supplied by reference TRBV7-7 and TRBJ2-5, is GAGVSQSPRYKVTKRGQDVTLRCDPISSHATLYWYQQALGQGPEFLTYFNYEAQPDKSGLPSDRFSAERPEGSISTLTIQRTEQRDSAMYRCASSLGSGGGETQYFGPGTRLLVL.

This sequence joins TRBV9 and TRBJ1-5; 7 bases are a match to TRBD1. The V segment lost 3 bases and the J segment 4 bases; nucleotides outside the gene matches: 7. CDR3 length: 15 amino acids. Germline-derived CDR1 and CDR2 are SGDLS and YYNGEE. CDR3 nucleotide sequence: TGTGCCAGCAGCGCATTCGGGACAGATAATCAGCCCCAGCATTTT. This codes for CASSAFGTDNQPQHF.

CDR3 loop: CASSQGPLQAQYF. The CDR3 DNA is TGTGCCAGCAGCCAAGGGCCTCTACAGGCCCAGTACTTC. The rearrangement links TRBV9 to TRBJ2-5, with D possibly being TRBD1 (5 bases). V was cut by 4 bases and J by 9 bases, with 16 bases left in between. CDR1 and CDR2 (germline): SGDLS, YYNGEE. The CDR3 runs to 13 residues.

The genes are TRBV29-1 and TRBJ1-1, with D uncertain. The CDR3 is made up of 14 amino acids. The V end was cut by 4 bases, the J end by 1 base, with 13 bases between. Germline V gene lookup returns CDR1 SQVTM and CDR2 ANQGSEA. CDR3 residues: CSVAAPPGNTEAFF. The CDR3 nucleotides are TGCAGCGTTGCCGCACCCCCGGGGAACACTGAAGCTTTCTTT.

The chain employs TRBV28 and TRBJ2-5; possible D gene TRBD2, 7 bases. The CDR3 is 14 amino acids. The V end lost 3 bases, the J end lost 4 bases, and 12 bases lay between the germline ends. Germline lookup yields CDR1 MDHEN and CDR2 SYDVKM. The CDR3 here is CASSLGGGGETQYF. In DNA form, the CDR3 reads TGTGCCAGCAGTTTGGGAGGGGGGGGAGAGACCCAGTACTTC.

Remarks on this clone: A read error may produce the germline difference seen at one junction end. The chain combines TRBV11-2 with TRBJ2-1; the match to TRBD1 covers 8 bases. Germline CDR1 SGHAT, CDR2 FQNNGV. This CDR3 is built from 12 residues. CDR3 residues: CASSSDRGDRVF. For the CDR3, the DNA is TGTGCCAGCAGCTCTGACAGGGGCGATCGGGTCTTC. The complete variable domain, with remaining parts taken from reference TRBV11-2 and TRBJ2-1, reads EAGVAQSPRYKIIEKRQSVAFWCNPISGHATLYWYQQILGQGPKLLIQFQNNGVVDDSQLPKDRFSAERLKGVDSTLKIQPAKLEDSAVYLCASSSDRGDRVFGPGTRLTVL.

The chain is built from TRBV5-1 and TRBJ2-7; weak D call: TRBD1 (5 bases). The CDR3 sequence is 14 residues long. Trimming cost V 3 bases and J 1 base, with 11 bases left between them. CDR1 is SGHRS and CDR2 is YFSETQ in the germline V gene. This chain's CDR3 is CASSSPTDSYEQYF. CDR3 DNA: TGCGCCAGCAGCTCGCCGACAGATTCCTACGAGCAGTACTTC.

The J gene is TRBJ2-5, the V gene TRBV10-3; D possibly corresponds to TRBD2 (5 bases). Trimming shortened V by 0 bases and J by 5 bases, and 16 bases separated the two germline ends. The CDR3 contains 16 residues. CDR1 and CDR2 (germline): ENHRY, SYGVKD. In DNA form, the CDR3 reads TGTGCCATCAGTGAGTCGACGGGATCCCGGATCGAGACCCAGTACTTC. Protein: CAISESTGSRIETQYF.

The chain combines TRBV6-5 with TRBJ1-4; D is uncertain. Per the germline V gene, CDR1 is MNHEY and CDR2 is SVGAGI. This CDR3 spans 15 amino acids. Trimming cost V 0 bases and J 5 bases, with 10 bases left between them. CDR3 amino acids: CASSYSSGWNEKLFF. The CDR3, as DNA: TGTGCCAGCAGTTACTCGTCAGGTTGGAATGAAAAACTGTTTTTT.

J is TRBJ1-5 and V is TRBV28; 9 bases fit TRBD1. The CDR3 consists of 16 residues. From germline, CDR1 is MDHEN and CDR2 SYDVKM. Losses at the gene ends were 6 bases for V and 5 bases for J; bases not matched to a gene: 11. CDR3 in DNA: TGTGCCAGCAGCTTGAGCGGACAGGGGCAGGATCAGCCCCAGCATTTT. This codes for CASSLSGQGQDQPQHF.

The chain couples TRBV28 to TRBJ1-6; possible D gene TRBD1, 5 bases. CDR1 and CDR2 from the germline V gene are MDHEN and SYDVKM. The V end was cut by 5 bases, the J end by 1 base, with 9 bases between. The CDR3 is 15 amino acids. The CDR3 bases are TGTGCCAGCAGTCAAAGGGGTTCCTATAATTCACCCCTCCACTTT. Translated, it gives CASSQRGSYNSPLHF.

The CDR3 nucleotides read TGTGCCAGCAGTGGCCGGACAGGGAACTATGGCTACACCTTC. Its translation is CASSGRTGNYGYTF. The chain links TRBV25-1 to TRBJ1-2; TRBD1 matches 8 bases. Germline values: CDR1 MGHDK, CDR2 SYGVNS. V shed 4 bases and J 2 bases; nucleotides not matched to a gene: 3. CDR3 length: 14 residues.

CDR3 sequence: CASSTGTRETQYF. The CDR3 DNA reads TGTGCCAGCAGTACCGGGACACGGGAGACCCAGTACTTC. This chain uses TRBV6-5 with TRBJ2-5; D may be TRBD1 (6 bases). The ends were cut back, 5 bases at V and 5 bases at J, with 12 bases in the middle. Per the germline V gene, CDR1 is MNHEY and CDR2 is SVGAGI. The CDR3 extends over 13 amino acids.

The V call is TRBV10-3, the J call TRBJ2-7; 8 bases are shared with TRBD1. Trimming cost V 4 bases and J 4 bases; bases outside gene matches: 6. The CDR3 length is 14 residues. The germline CDR1 and CDR2 sequences are ENHRY and SYGVKD. The DNA for the CDR3 is TGTGCCATCAGTGTCGGCAGGGGGCAATACGAGCAGTACTTC. Translation gives CAISVGRGQYEQYF.

The genes are TRBV10-3 and TRBJ2-7, with TRBD1 matching over 12 bases. Per the germline V gene, CDR1 is ENHRY and CDR2 is SYGVKD. V lost 2 bases to trimming and J lost 2 bases; unmatched junction nucleotides: 10. This CDR3 is built from 18 residues. CDR3: CAISEAGTGGLGAYEQYF. DNA of the CDR3: TGTGCCATCAGTGAGGCCGGGACAGGGGGCCTAGGGGCCTACGAGCAGTACTTC.

This chain connects TRBV18 to TRBJ1-2, with 7 bases lining up with TRBD1. After removal of 3 bases from V and 5 bases from J, the junction contained 6 bases not matched to a gene. Germline CDR1 KGHSH, CDR2 LQKENI. This CDR3 spans 14 amino acids. For the CDR3, the DNA is TGTGCCAGCTCACCGACAGGGACAACGTATGGCTACACCTTC. Its protein product is CASSPTGTTYGYTF.

The rearrangement links TRBV29-1 to TRBJ2-6; 11 nucleotides agree with TRBD1. CDR1 is SQVTM, CDR2 ANQGSEA, per germline. With 0 bases clipped from V and 0 bases from J, the junction kept 4 bases outside the gene matches. The length of the CDR3 is 18 residues. CDR3 protein: CSVEDRGTGGSGANVLTF. CDR3 coding DNA: TGCAGCGTTGAAGATAGGGGGACAGGGGGCTCTGGGGCCAACGTCCTGACTTTC. The whole variable domain, filled in from reference TRBV29-1 and TRBJ2-6, reads SAVISQKPSRDICQRGTSLTIQCQVDSQVTMMFWYRQQPGQSLTLIATANQGSEATYESGFVIDKFPISRPNLTFSTLTVSNMSPEDSSIYLCSVEDRGTGGSGANVLTFGAGSRLTVL.

This chain joins TRBV7-2 and TRBJ2-7; a possible D gene is TRBD1 (6 bases). The CDR3 has 13 amino acids. The germline gives CDR1 SGHTA, CDR2 FQGNSA. V lost 3 bases to trimming and J lost 1 base, with 7 bases between them. DNA of the CDR3: TGTGCCAGCAGCTTGGACAGTTCCTACGAGCAGTACTTC. It translates to CASSLDSSYEQYF. Together with reference TRBV7-2 and TRBJ2-7, the CDR3 gives the full variable domain: GAGVSQSPSNKVTEKGKDVELRCDPISGHTALYWYRQSLGQGLEFLIYFQGNSAPDKSGLPSDRFSAERTGGSVSTLTIQRTQQEDSAVYLCASSLDSSYEQYFGPGTRLTVT.

The chain has TRBV5-4 and TRBJ2-5, with 8 bases aligning to TRBD1. CDR1 and CDR2 from the germline V gene are SGHNT and YYREEE (reference sequence). J gave up 4 bases and V 1 base, and 9 bases lay outside the gene matches. CDR3 length equals 16 residues. CDR3 bases: TGTGCCAGCAGCTTGTTTGGACAGGGCGTGATAGAGACCCAGTACTTC. This gives the protein CASSLFGQGVIETQYF.

This sequence joins TRBV6-1 and TRBJ2-5, with unresolved D. Germline assignment: CDR1 MNHNS and CDR2 SASEGT. The CDR3 contains 13 residues. With 5 bases removed from V and 3 bases from J, the gap between germline ends came to 10 bases. The CDR3 spells CASSWADKETQYF. CDR3 in DNA: TGTGCCAGCAGTTGGGCAGACAAAGAGACCCAGTACTTC.

The chain has TRBV4-3 and TRBJ1-2, with 10 nucleotides matching TRBD1. With V trimmed by 2 bases and J by 3 bases, 3 bases remained unmatched. The CDR3 consists of 15 residues. Germline assignment: CDR1 LGHNA and CDR2 YSLEER. The CDR3 protein is CASSQSGTGDYGYTF. CDR3 in DNA: TGCGCCAGCAGCCAAAGTGGGACAGGGGACTATGGCTACACCTTC.